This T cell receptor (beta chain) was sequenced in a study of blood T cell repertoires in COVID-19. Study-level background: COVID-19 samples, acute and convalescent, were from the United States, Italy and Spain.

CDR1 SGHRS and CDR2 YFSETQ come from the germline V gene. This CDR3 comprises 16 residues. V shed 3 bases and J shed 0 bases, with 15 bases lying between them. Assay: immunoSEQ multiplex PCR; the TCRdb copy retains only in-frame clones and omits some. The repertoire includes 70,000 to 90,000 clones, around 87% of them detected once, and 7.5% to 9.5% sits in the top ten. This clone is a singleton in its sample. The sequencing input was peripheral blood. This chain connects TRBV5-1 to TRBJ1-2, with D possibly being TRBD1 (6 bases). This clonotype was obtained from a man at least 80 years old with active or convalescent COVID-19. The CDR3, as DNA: TGCGCCAGCAGCTCAGGACAGACCAATTCTAACTATGGCTACACCTTC. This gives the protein CASSSGQTNSNYGYTF.